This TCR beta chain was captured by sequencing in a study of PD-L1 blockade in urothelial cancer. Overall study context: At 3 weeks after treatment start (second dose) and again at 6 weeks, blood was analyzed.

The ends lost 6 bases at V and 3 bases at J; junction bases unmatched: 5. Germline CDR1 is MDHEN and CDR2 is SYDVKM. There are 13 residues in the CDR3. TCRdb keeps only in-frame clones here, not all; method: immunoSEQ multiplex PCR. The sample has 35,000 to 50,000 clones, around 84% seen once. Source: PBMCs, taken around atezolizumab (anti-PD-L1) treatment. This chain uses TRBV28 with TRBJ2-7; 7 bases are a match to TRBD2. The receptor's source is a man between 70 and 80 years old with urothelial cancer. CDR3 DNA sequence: TGTGCCAGCAGGGAGACGGGGGGCTACGAGCAGTACTTC. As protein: CASRETGGYEQYF.